This entry is about one T cell receptor beta chain. TCRdb's table, derived via immunoSEQ multiplex PCR, lists solely in-frame clones and lacks some. The table includes over 250,000 clones, roughly 80% detected once. CDR1 is MNHEY, CDR2 SVGAGI, per germline. The CDR3 is 14 amino acids. Trimming pared 7 bases from V and 4 bases from J, leaving 16 bases between. This sample is drawn from a study of blood T cell repertoires in COVID-19. Study details: PBMCs, B-cell-depleted T cells, or T cells provided the cDNA or gDNA that made up the material.

Participants were aged about 18 to 95 years, lived in about 26 US areas, and enrolled virtually. Cohorts were assigned according to the clinical history that participants reported. A PCR-confirmed or clinician-diagnosed COVID-19 case had contacted exposed participants within 2 weeks of entry. The chain recombines TRBV6-5 with TRBJ1-2; D is unclear. Sequenced input: PBMCs or T cells enriched from blood (not recorded which). The receptor comes from a man between 40 and 49 years old who had been exposed to COVID-19. The CDR3 coding sequence is TGTGCCAGCATTATCTCAGGTTCCGGCTATGGCTACACCTTC. Amino acid sequence: CASIISGSGYGYTF.